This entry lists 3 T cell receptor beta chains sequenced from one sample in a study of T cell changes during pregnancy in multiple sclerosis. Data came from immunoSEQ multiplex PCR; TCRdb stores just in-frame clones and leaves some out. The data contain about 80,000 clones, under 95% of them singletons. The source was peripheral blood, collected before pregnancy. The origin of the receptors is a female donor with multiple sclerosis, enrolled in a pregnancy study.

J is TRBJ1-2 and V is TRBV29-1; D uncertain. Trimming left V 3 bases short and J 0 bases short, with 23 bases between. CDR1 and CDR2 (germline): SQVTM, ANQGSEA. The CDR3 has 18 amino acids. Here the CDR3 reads CSVDLIRYDKLANYGYTF. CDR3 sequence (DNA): TGCAGCGTTGACCTGATCCGTTACGACAAGTTAGCTAACTATGGCTACACCTTC. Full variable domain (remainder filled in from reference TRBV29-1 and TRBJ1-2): SAVISQKPSRDICQRGTSLTIQCQVDSQVTMMFWYRQQPGQSLTLIATANQGSEATYESGFVIDKFPISRPNLTFSTLTVSNMSPEDSSIYLCSVDLIRYDKLANYGYTFGSGTRLTVV.

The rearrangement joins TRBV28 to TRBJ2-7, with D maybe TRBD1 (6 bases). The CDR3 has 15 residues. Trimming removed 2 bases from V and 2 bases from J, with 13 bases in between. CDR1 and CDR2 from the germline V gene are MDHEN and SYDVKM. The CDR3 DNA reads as TGTGCCAGCAGTTTAGGTTCAGGGGCGACCTACGAGCAGTACTTC. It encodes CASSLGSGATYEQYF.

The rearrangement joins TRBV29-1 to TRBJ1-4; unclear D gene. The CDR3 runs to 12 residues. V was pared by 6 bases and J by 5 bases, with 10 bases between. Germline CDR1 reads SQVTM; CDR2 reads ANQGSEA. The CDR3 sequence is CSVRGGNEKLFF. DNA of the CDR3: TGCAGCGTACGAGGAGGGAATGAAAAACTGTTTTTT.